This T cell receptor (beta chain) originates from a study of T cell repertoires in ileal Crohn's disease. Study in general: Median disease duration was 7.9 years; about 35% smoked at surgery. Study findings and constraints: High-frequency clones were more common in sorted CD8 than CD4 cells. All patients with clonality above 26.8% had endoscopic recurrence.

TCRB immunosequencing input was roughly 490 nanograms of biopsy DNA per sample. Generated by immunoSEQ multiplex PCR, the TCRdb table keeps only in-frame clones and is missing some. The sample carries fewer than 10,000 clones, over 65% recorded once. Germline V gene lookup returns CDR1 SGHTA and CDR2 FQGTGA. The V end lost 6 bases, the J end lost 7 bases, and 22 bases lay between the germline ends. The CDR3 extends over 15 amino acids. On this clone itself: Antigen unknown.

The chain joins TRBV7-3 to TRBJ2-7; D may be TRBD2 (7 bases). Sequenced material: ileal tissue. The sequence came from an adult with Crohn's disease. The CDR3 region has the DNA TGTGCCAGCAGTATGAGGGGGGGGCAAGGGCAGGAGCAGTACTTC. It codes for CASSMRGGQGQEQYF.